Here is one T cell receptor beta chain with its context. These data originate in a study of blood T cell repertoires in COVID-19. Germline CDR1 KGHDR, CDR2 SFDVKD. The CDR3 sequence is 17 residues long. Trimming took 3 bases from V and 1 from J; bases not matched to a gene: 9. Measured with immunoSEQ multiplex PCR; TCRdb has only the in-frame clones, and not every one. The data contain about 130,000 clones, over 60% of them singletons. The sequence derives from a woman in her 70s with acute or convalescent COVID-19. Source material: peripheral blood. This sequence joins TRBV24-1 and TRBJ2-3; TRBD2 agrees at 7 bases. The CDR3 DNA sequence: TGTGCCACCAGTGATCCCTTGGCGGGAGTAGGCACAGATACGCAGTATTTT. Residues: CATSDPLAGVGTDTQYF.